This passage covers 25 T cell receptor beta chains from one sample sequenced in a study of pediatric ulcerative colitis. The rectum was sampled with one to two pinch biopsies at colonoscopy. Using immunoSEQ multiplex PCR, the repertoire was profiled, and TCRdb retains in-frame clones only, with some absent. The repertoire holds 17,000 or so clones, with roughly 74% as singletons. Sequenced: gut tissue. These receptors all stem from a girl aged 10 to 17 with moderate ulcerative colitis.

V usage is TRBV6-5 and J usage is TRBJ1-2, with unresolved D. Germline V gives CDR1 MNHEY, CDR2 SVGAGI. The V and J ends lost 0 bases and 4 bases respectively, with 9 bases between them. The CDR3 contains 14 residues. CDR3 nucleotide sequence: TGTGCCAGCAGTTACTCGGAGGGAATCTATGGCTACACCTTC. This sequence encodes CASSYSEGIYGYTF.

The rearrangement links TRBV7-3 to TRBJ1-1; no definite D call. This CDR3 region has 15 residues. Germline V CDR1 and CDR2: SGHTA, FQGTGA. V lost 5 bases and J 4 bases, leaving 17 bases between the germline ends. CDR3 bases: TGTGCCAGCAGCCCCTCGGTCCTGGTGGGCACTGAAGCTTTCTTT. Its protein product is CASSPSVLVGTEAFF.

This chain joins TRBV7-2 and TRBJ2-5; 12 bases match TRBD1. This CDR3 is built from 15 residues. Trimming took 6 bases from V and 5 from J; bases not matched to a gene: 7. CDR1 and CDR2 (germline): SGHTA, FQGNSA. For the CDR3, the DNA is TGTGCCAGCAGTCGCCGGGACAGGGGGCGGGAGACCCAGTACTTC. It yields the protein CASSRRDRGRETQYF. Full variable domain (remainder filled in from reference TRBV7-2 and TRBJ2-5): GAGVSQSPSNKVTEKGKDVELRCDPISGHTALYWYRQSLGQGLEFLIYFQGNSAPDKSGLPSDRFSAERTGGSVSTLTIQRTQQEDSAVYLCASSRRDRGRETQYFGPGTRLLVL.

The chain has TRBV5-8 and TRBJ1-1; a weak D match, TRBD1 (6 bases). CDR3 size: 16 residues. Germline loops: CDR1 SGHTS, CDR2 YDEGEE. The V end was cut by 2 bases, the J end by 1 base, with 15 bases between. The CDR3 protein is CASSFARGPRNTEAFF. CDR3 bases: TGTGCCAGCAGCTTCGCCCGGGGGCCACGGAACACTGAAGCTTTCTTT.

The J gene is TRBJ2-3, the V gene TRBV6-6; 8 nucleotides align to TRBD2. Germline CDR1 and CDR2: MNHNY and SVGAGI (reference sequence). CDR3 length equals 15 residues. V shed 2 bases, J shed 7 bases, and the junction held 8 bases outside the gene matches. In DNA, the CDR3 is TGTGCCAGCAGTTACAAAAAACTAGCGGCGAATACGCAGTATTTT. It yields the protein CASSYKKLAANTQYF.

The genes are TRBV2 and TRBJ2-7; TRBD1 is a possible D gene (5 bases). This CDR3 has 14 amino acids. Germline assignment: CDR1 SNHLY and CDR2 FYNNEI. Trimming shortened V by 8 bases and J by 1 base, and 15 bases separated the two germline ends. The CDR3: CASLSPDSSYEQYF. CDR3 in DNA: TGTGCCAGCCTCTCTCCCGACAGTTCCTACGAGCAGTACTTC.

This clone was observed a handful of times. Other nucleotide sequences from this sample produce the same CDR3. The chain employs TRBV5-5 and TRBJ1-2, with 8 bases identical to TRBD1. V dropped 4 bases and J dropped 3; count of bases not matched to a gene: 8. There are 15 residues in the CDR3. The germline V gene encodes CDR1 SGHKS and CDR2 YYEKEE (reference sequence). The CDR3, as DNA: TGTGCCAGCAGCCTCGGACAGGGCAAGGACTATGGCTACACCTTC. Translating it yields CASSLGQGKDYGYTF.

The V gene is TRBV5-1, the J gene TRBJ1-1; TRBD1 is a possible D gene (5 bases). CDR3 length: 14 amino acids. Per germline, CDR1 SGHRS and CDR2 YFSETQ. V lost 4 bases and J lost 2, with 12 bases in between. Here the CDR3 DNA reads TGCGCCAGCAGCGATCTGACAGTAAACACTGAAGCTTTCTTT. Amino acid sequence: CASSDLTVNTEAFF.

The chain couples TRBV27 to TRBJ1-1; D is uncertain. The CDR3 runs 14 residues. In germline, CDR1 is MNHEY, CDR2 SMNVEV (reference sequence). The V end was cut by 3 bases, the J end by 1 base, with 9 bases between. CDR3 nucleotides: TGTGCCAGCAGTTTCGACAACGCGAACACTGAAGCTTTCTTT. This encodes CASSFDNANTEAFF.

The rearrangement links TRBV1 to TRBJ2-1; TRBD1, as called in the table, went unchecked against the DNA. TRBV1 is flagged as a pseudogene. The CDR3 runs 17 residues. The CDR3 protein is CTSSPQGRTGRGHEQFF. The DNA of the CDR3 is TGCACCAGCAGCCCCCAGGGGCGGACAGGGAGAGGCCATGAGCAGTTCTTC.

The gene calls are TRBV28 and TRBJ1-3; TRBD1 aligns across 8 bases. Germline V gene data show CDR1 as MDHEN and CDR2 as SYDVKM. V was pared by 2 bases and J by 3 bases, with 3 bases of the junction left unmatched. The CDR3 runs to 15 residues. The CDR3 loop reads CASSLLQGGGNTIYF. DNA for the CDR3: TGTGCCAGCAGTTTACTACAGGGGGGTGGAAACACCATATATTTT. The whole variable domain, remainder taken from reference TRBV28 and TRBJ1-3, is DVKVTQSSRYLVKRTGEKVFLECVQDMDHENMFWYRQDPGLGLRLIYFSYDVKMKEKGDIPEGYSVSREKKERFSLILESASTNQTSMYLCASSLLQGGGNTIYFGEGSWLTVV.

Comments on this clone: One junction end disagrees with the germline gene, perhaps due to a read error. The genes are TRBV27 and TRBJ2-5; the D is unclear. The CDR3 loop spans 16 amino acids. Germline CDR1 is MNHEY and CDR2 is SMNVEV (reference sequence). The CDR3 DNA follows: TGTGCCAGCAGTTATGATCCGGGCCGGGTCGGAGAGATCCAGTACTTC. It yields the protein CASSYDPGRVGEIQYF.

V gene TRBV6-5 combines with J gene TRBJ1-2, with D perhaps TRBD1 (5 bases). CDR1 and CDR2 (germline): MNHEY, SVGAGI. CDR3 length: 14 residues. Between the trimmed V and J ends, which lost 6 bases and 3 bases, there was a span of 14 bases. CDR3 sequence: CASRQGVGDYGYTF. The CDR3 region has the DNA TGTGCCAGCAGACAAGGGGTTGGCGACTATGGCTACACCTTC.

The chain employs TRBV5-1 and TRBJ2-5; D uncertain. CDR3 length: 12 amino acids. Germline V gene lookup returns CDR1 SGHRS and CDR2 YFSETQ. Between the trimmed V and J ends, which lost 2 bases and 3 bases, there was a span of 5 bases. CDR3 in DNA: TGCGCCAGCAGCTTTGAAGAAGAGACCCAGTACTTC. Residues: CASSFEEETQYF.

This rearrangement joins TRBV4-2 to TRBJ2-6; D is uncertain. Germline CDR1 LGHNA, CDR2 YNFKEQ. The ends were cut back, 1 base at V and 0 bases at J, with 7 bases in the middle. This CDR3 comprises 16 residues. CDR3 sequence (DNA): TGTGCCAGCAGCCAAGTTGGGTCCTCTGGGGCCAACGTCCTGACTTTC. This translates into CASSQVGSSGANVLTF.

This CDR3 is CASGPQIRDQPQHF. CDR3 nucleotide sequence: TGTGCTAGTGGTCCCCAAATCAGGGATCAGCCCCAGCATTTT. The chain uses TRBV12-5 and TRBJ1-5; possibly TRBD1 for D (5 bases). The CDR3 totals 14 residues. Trimming pared 5 bases from V and 5 bases from J, leaving 13 bases between. From germline, CDR1 is LGHNT and CDR2 FRNRAP.

Only a few counts were recorded for this clone. The chain recombines TRBV18 with TRBJ2-2, with D possibly TRBD2 on 6 matching bases. V lost 2 bases, J lost 1 base, and 8 bases lay in between. There are 15 residues in the CDR3. CDR1 KGHSH and CDR2 LQKENI come from the germline V gene. The DNA of the CDR3 is TGTGCCAGCTCACCAGGTAGCGGGAACACCGGGGAGCTGTTTTTT. It is translated as CASSPGSGNTGELFF.

CDR3 DNA: TGTGCCACCAGCCCGGGACAGGGTGGGGAGACCCAGTACTTC. Encoded protein: CATSPGQGGETQYF. The chain employs TRBV15 and TRBJ2-5; 9 bases are a match to TRBD1. The CDR3 contains 14 residues. CDR1 and CDR2 (germline): LNHNV, YYDKDF (reference sequence). With 5 bases clipped from V and 5 bases from J, the junction kept 6 bases outside the gene matches. Together with reference TRBV15 and TRBJ2-5, the CDR3 gives the full variable domain: DAMVIQNPRYQVTQFGKPVTLSCSQTLNHNVMYWYQQKSSQAPKLLFHYYDKDFNNEADTPDNFQSRRPNTSFCFLDIRSPGLGDTAMYLCATSPGQGGETQYFGPGTRLLVL.

The chain employs TRBV15 and TRBJ1-2; a possible D gene is TRBD1 (5 bases). Germline V gene data show CDR1 as LNHNV and CDR2 as YYDKDF (reference sequence). This CDR3 contains 15 residues. V shed 1 base and J shed 4 bases, with 13 bases lying between them. The CDR3 DNA follows: TGTGCCACCAGCAGAGTGGTTACAGGTCTCTATGGCTACACCTTC. This translates into CATSRVVTGLYGYTF.

The chain carries TRBV5-6 and TRBJ2-3; no reliable D call. The CDR3 consists of 16 residues. From germline, CDR1 is SGHDT and CDR2 YYEEEE. V lost 2 bases, J lost 0 bases, and 13 bases lay in between. The CDR3 nucleotides read TGTGCCAGCAGCTTCGGGCTCACTCCTAGCACAGATACGCAGTATTTT. As protein: CASSFGLTPSTDTQYF.

In its sample, this clone is medium-sized. The chain has TRBV7-2 and TRBJ2-1; either TRBD1 or TRBD2 may supply D (5 bases each). V was pared by 5 bases and J by 3 bases, with 20 bases between. The CDR3 length is 17 residues. Germline V gene data show CDR1 as SGHTA and CDR2 as FQGNSA. CDR3 DNA: TGTGCCAGCAGCCGTGCCGCCATCGGGGCCATCTACAATGAGCAGTTCTTC. Encoded protein: CASSRAAIGAIYNEQFF. Filled out from reference TRBV7-2 and TRBJ2-1, the complete variable domain reads GAGVSQSPSNKVTEKGKDVELRCDPISGHTALYWYRQSLGQGLEFLIYFQGNSAPDKSGLPSDRFSAERTGGSVSTLTIQRTQQEDSAVYLCASSRAAIGAIYNEQFFGPGTRLTVL.

The chain has TRBV5-4 and TRBJ2-3, with TRBD1 identical over 7 bases. J lost 2 bases, V lost 1 base, and 4 bases had no gene match. The CDR3 consists of 15 residues. Germline values: CDR1 SGHNT, CDR2 YYREEE (reference sequence). This CDR3 is CASSLKGANTDTQYF. For the CDR3, the DNA is TGTGCCAGCAGCTTGAAGGGGGCGAACACAGATACGCAGTATTTT.

This clone has more than one count but fewer than ten. V gene TRBV5-1 combines with J gene TRBJ2-7; the match to TRBD1 covers 9 bases. The V segment lost 4 bases and the J segment 3 bases; nucleotides outside the gene matches: 2. CDR1 and CDR2 (germline): SGHRS, YFSETQ. CDR3 size: 13 residues. The CDR3 is CASSPTGGYEQYF. The CDR3 DNA follows: TGCGCCAGCAGCCCGACAGGGGGCTACGAGCAGTACTTC.

V gene TRBV27 combines with J gene TRBJ2-3; D remains unclear. CDR3 size: 14 residues. The V gene's germline CDR1 is MNHEY and CDR2 SMNVEV (reference sequence). Trimming cost V 4 bases and J 0 bases, with 8 bases left between them. This CDR3 is CASSYTFSTDTQYF. CDR3 DNA sequence: TGTGCCAGCAGTTATACATTTAGCACAGATACGCAGTATTTT.

The table lists this clone with a count of one. This chain links TRBV5-1 with TRBJ2-3, with TRBD1 matching 9 bases. The germline V gene has CDR1 SGHRS and CDR2 YFSETQ. The junction had 8 bases not matched to a gene; V was cut back by 4 bases and J by 2 bases. The CDR3 has 16 amino acids. CDR3 in amino acids: CASSAGQGIFTDTQYF. The CDR3, as DNA: TGCGCCAGCAGCGCCGGACAGGGGATTTTCACAGATACGCAGTATTTT.